This TCR beta chain was identified in a study of lymphopenia after photon versus proton radiotherapy. The CDR3 loop spans 16 amino acids. Germline-derived CDR1 and CDR2 are KGHSH and LQKENI. V lost 0 bases to trimming and J lost 2 bases, with 14 bases between them. Findings and limits, study-wide: Only patients who died were analyzed for survival; proton advantage is unproven. Photon-treated patients lost naive T cells and TCR diversity; proton-treated stayed stable. In patients who died, overall survival fell as post-nadir TCR diversity dropped more.

With regard to this clone: Antigen specificity is unknown.

The repertoire was sequenced with immunoSEQ multiplex PCR; TCRdb's copy has only in-frame clones and lacks some. The data show 150,000 to 200,000 clones, roughly nine tenths seen once. The sequence was collected from a man in his fifties with gastric cancer. The genes are TRBV18 and TRBJ2-7; D is tentatively TRBD1 or TRBD2 (5 bases each). The sequences come from peripheral blood, collected from a patient treated with photon-based radiotherapy. CDR3 coding DNA: TGTGCCAGCTCACCACCGGCGGCTGAGGGGCCCTACGAGCAGTACTTC. This encodes CASSPPAAEGPYEQYF.